The rows below give T cell receptor beta chains drawn from one sample of a study of T cells in tumors after PD-1 blockade. TCRdb keeps only in-frame clones here, not all; method: immunoSEQ multiplex PCR. In the table there are about 63,000 clones, around 72% of which are singletons. The sample in question was PBMCs, obtained after anti-PD-1 treatment. Every receptor here comes from a human donor with basal cell carcinoma. CDR3s leave out the opening cysteine and the closing phenylalanine or tryptophan.

j_gene,v_gene,CDR3aa
TRBJ2-3,TRBV19,ASSIGQGSSTDTQY
TRBJ1-1,TRBV5-1,ASSFRSRQEAF
TRBJ1-5,TRBV5-1,ASSLTQGPNQPQH
TRBJ1-5,TRBV6-1,ASSEGQGIGGQPQH
TRBJ2-1,TRBV11-2,ASSPLRLAGFAYNEQF
TRBJ1-5,TRBV3-1/TRBV3-2,ASSLLGTGQPQH
TRBJ1-1,TRBV19,ASSIPKKVNTEAF
TRBJ1-2,TRBV5-1,ASSSDSGNYGYT
TRBJ2-2,TRBV2,ASSGGLDTGELF
TRBJ2-7,TRBV5-6,ASSASGTGGFLQLYEQY
TRBJ2-7,TRBV5-1,ASSLQESDEQY
TRBJ1-4,TRBV6-1,ASSEIRAGEKLF
TRBJ1-2,TRBV18,ASSPPANYGYT
TRBJ2-7,TRBV20-1,SATSSYEQY
TRBJ1-3,TRBV10-2,ASGDRLSGNTIY
TRBJ1-6,TRBV5-6,ASSGRGFNNSPLH
TRBJ2-1,TRBV3-1/TRBV3-2,ASSPGLSYNEQF
TRBJ1-1,TRBV6-5,ASKDLVEGTEAF
TRBJ1-5,TRBV5-1,ASRAGISSIQPQH
TRBJ2-7,TRBV6-5,ASSSLFVGYEQY
TRBJ1-5,TRBV7-9,ASSLAWEGQIQCYQPQH
TRBJ1-2,TRBV6-6,ASTPSHGNYGYT
TRBJ1-2,TRBV7-2,ASSYRDSQIYGYT
TRBJ2-1,TRBV7-9,ASSLPQGGNEQF
TRBJ2-5,TRBV5-4,ASSLGGAEETQY
TRBJ1-1,TRBV19,ASTTNRGGGTEAF
TRBJ2-7,TRBV6-5,ASISNLREGYEQY
TRBJ1-1,TRBV6-5,ASSYGGNTEAF
TRBJ2-4,TRBV5-1,ASSFRTGGYIQY